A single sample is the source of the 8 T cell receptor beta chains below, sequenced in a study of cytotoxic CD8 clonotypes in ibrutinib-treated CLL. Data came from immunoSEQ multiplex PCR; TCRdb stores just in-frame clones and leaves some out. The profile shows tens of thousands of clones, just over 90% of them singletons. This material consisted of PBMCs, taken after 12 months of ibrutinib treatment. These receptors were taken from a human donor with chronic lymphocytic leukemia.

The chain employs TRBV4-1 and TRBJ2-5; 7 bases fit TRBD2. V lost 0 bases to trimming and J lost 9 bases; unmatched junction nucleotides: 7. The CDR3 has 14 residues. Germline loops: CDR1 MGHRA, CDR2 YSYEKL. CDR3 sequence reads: CASSQDNSGRAQYF. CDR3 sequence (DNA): TGCGCCAGCAGCCAAGATAATTCAGGGAGGGCCCAGTACTTC.

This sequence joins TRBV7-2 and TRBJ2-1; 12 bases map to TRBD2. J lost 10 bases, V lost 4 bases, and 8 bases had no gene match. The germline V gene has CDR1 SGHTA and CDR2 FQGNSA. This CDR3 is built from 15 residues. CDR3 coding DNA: TGTGCCAGCAGCTCGACTAGCGGGAGACATAAAGAGCAGTTCTTC. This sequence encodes CASSSTSGRHKEQFF.

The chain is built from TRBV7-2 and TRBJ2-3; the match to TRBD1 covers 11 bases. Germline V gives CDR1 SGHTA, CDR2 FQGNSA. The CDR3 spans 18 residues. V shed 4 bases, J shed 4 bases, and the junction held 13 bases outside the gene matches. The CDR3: CASSSGPPGQGVPDTQYF. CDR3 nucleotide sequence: TGTGCCAGCAGCTCGGGCCCCCCGGGACAGGGGGTCCCAGATACGCAGTATTTT.

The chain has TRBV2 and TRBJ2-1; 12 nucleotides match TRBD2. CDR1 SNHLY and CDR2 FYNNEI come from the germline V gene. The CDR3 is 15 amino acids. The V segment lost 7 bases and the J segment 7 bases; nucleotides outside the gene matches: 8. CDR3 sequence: CASIERTSGINEQFF. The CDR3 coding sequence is TGTGCCAGCATCGAACGGACTAGCGGGATAAATGAGCAGTTCTTC.

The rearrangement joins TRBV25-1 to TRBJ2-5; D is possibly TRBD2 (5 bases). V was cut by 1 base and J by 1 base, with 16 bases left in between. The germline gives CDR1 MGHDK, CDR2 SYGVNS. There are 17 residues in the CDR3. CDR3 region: CASSESHIALTQETQYF. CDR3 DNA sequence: TGTGCCAGCAGTGAATCTCACATAGCGCTCACCCAAGAGACCCAGTACTTC.

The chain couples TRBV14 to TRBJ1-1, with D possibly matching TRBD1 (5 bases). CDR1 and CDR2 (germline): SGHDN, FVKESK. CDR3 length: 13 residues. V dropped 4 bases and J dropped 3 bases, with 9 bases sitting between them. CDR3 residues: CASSPRDHTEAFF. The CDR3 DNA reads TGTGCCAGCAGCCCCCGGGACCACACTGAAGCTTTCTTT.

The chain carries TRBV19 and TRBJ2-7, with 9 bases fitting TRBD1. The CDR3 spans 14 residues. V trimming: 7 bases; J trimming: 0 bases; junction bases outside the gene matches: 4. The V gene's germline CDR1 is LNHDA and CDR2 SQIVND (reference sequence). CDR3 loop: CASIGDRDSYEQYF. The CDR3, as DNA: TGTGCCAGTATAGGGGACAGGGACTCCTACGAGCAGTACTTC.

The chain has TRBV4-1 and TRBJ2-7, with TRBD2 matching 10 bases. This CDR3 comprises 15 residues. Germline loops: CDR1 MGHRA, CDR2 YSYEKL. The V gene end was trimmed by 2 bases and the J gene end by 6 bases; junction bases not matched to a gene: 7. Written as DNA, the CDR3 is TGCGCCAGCAGCCAATCCGGGACTAGCGATAGCGAGCAGTACTTC. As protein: CASSQSGTSDSEQYF.